Following are 9 T cell receptor beta chains from one sample sequenced in a study of blood T cell repertoires in COVID-19. Clones were sequenced by immunoSEQ multiplex PCR, and TCRdb holds only the in-frame ones, with some missing. The sample has about 120,000 clones, around 82% seen once. Source material: peripheral blood. These receptors all stem from a man aged 80 or over with active or convalescent COVID-19.

This rearrangement joins TRBV6-2 or TRBV6-3 to TRBJ2-5; D is perhaps TRBD2 (5 bases). The CDR3 is 12 residues long. V was trimmed by 5 bases and J by 5 bases, leaving 9 bases between them. Germline V lookup: CDR1 MNHEY, CDR2 SVGEGT. This CDR3 is CASSKWEETQYF. CDR3 DNA sequence: TGTGCCAGCAGTAAGTGGGAGGAGACCCAGTACTTC.

This chain uses TRBV13 with TRBJ2-7; D unclear. Trimming took 5 bases from V and 3 from J, leaving 11 bases between them. CDR1 is PRHDT and CDR2 is FYEKMQ in the germline V gene (reference sequence). There are 13 residues in the CDR3. The CDR3 loop is CASSLHNDYEQYF. The CDR3 nucleotides are TGTGCCAGCAGCCTGCACAACGACTACGAGCAGTACTTC.

V and J are TRBV29-1 and TRBJ2-2, with 7 bases identical to TRBD2. CDR1 and CDR2 (germline): SQVTM, ANQGSEA. The trim removed 3 bases at V and 7 bases at J, leaving 5 bases unmatched. The CDR3 has 13 amino acids. CDR3 coding DNA: TGCAGCGTTGAGGGGGGGAATGGCGGGGAGCTGTTTTTT. Translated, it gives CSVEGGNGGELFF.

This clone was counted a few times. The CDR3 sequence: CASSWKGGSYEQYF. The CDR3 region has the DNA TGTGCCAGCAGCTGGAAAGGGGGCTCCTACGAGCAGTACTTC. The rearrangement links TRBV5-6 to TRBJ2-7, with a possible D match to TRBD1 (6 bases). Germline values: CDR1 SGHDT, CDR2 YYEEEE. The CDR3 is made up of 14 amino acids. Trimming left V 3 bases short and J 0 bases short, with 10 bases between.

This sequence joins TRBV30 and TRBJ1-3; D remains ambiguous. Germline V gives CDR1 GTSNPN, CDR2 SVGIG (reference sequence). The CDR3 has 13 amino acids. V lost 8 bases and J lost 4, with 15 bases in between. The CDR3 here is CAPPGVSGNTIYF. The DNA for the CDR3 is TGTGCCCCCCCCGGGGTTTCGGGAAACACCATATATTTT.

For the CDR3, the DNA is TGTGCCAGCAGCCCAACGACTAGCGGCACAGATACGCAGTATTTT. This encodes CASSPTTSGTDTQYF. The chain combines TRBV9 with TRBJ2-3, with 8 bases fitting TRBD2. CDR3 length: 15 amino acids. V trimming: 4 bases; J trimming: 1 base; junction bases outside the gene matches: 5. Germline assignment: CDR1 SGDLS and CDR2 YYNGEE.

This clone was detected only a few times. This sequence joins TRBV11-2 and TRBJ1-1; tentative D call: TRBD1 (5 bases). Germline values: CDR1 SGHAT, CDR2 FQNNGV. V gave up 5 bases and J gave up 6 bases, with 10 bases separating them. This CDR3 is built from 12 residues. Here the CDR3 reads CASSPTGSEAFF. CDR3 DNA sequence: TGTGCCAGCAGCCCTACAGGCTCTGAAGCTTTCTTT.

V is TRBV6-4 and J is TRBJ2-1; D perhaps matches TRBD2 (6 bases). The germline V and J ends were trimmed by 6 bases and 8 bases, with 17 bases remaining between them. This CDR3 contains 14 residues. Germline assignment: CDR1 MRHNA and CDR2 SNTAGT. The CDR3 DNA is TGTGCCAGCAGCCTCATGGGGGAGGTAGATGAGCAGTTCTTC. Its translation is CASSLMGEVDEQFF.

The chain carries TRBV24-1 and TRBJ2-5, with a tentative D call TRBD1 (7 bases). This CDR3 has 12 residues. CDR1 KGHDR and CDR2 SFDVKD come from the germline V gene. The V end was cut by 7 bases, the J end by 4 bases, with 9 bases between. The CDR3 protein is CATSQGGETQYF. DNA for the CDR3: TGTGCCACCAGCCAGGGGGGAGAGACCCAGTACTTC.